The 30 T cell receptor beta chains below all came from one sample that was sequenced in a study of blood T cell repertoires in COVID-19. The assay was immunoSEQ multiplex PCR, and TCRdb's table has in-frame clones only and misses some. The table has 250,000 to 300,000 clones, 70% to 90% seen once. The specimen sequenced was PBMCs or T cells enriched from blood (not recorded which). Receptors were obtained from a woman aged 50 to 60 who had recovered from COVID-19.

V gene TRBV27 combines with J gene TRBJ1-6; 7 bases match TRBD1. V shed 6 bases and J 7 bases; nucleotides not matched to a gene: 6. In germline, CDR1 is MNHEY, CDR2 SMNVEV (reference sequence). CDR3 length: 14 amino acids. Written as DNA, the CDR3 is TGTGCCAGCAGCTCGGGACAGTCAAATTCACCCCTCCACTTT. It encodes CASSSGQSNSPLHF.

This chain connects TRBV30 to TRBJ2-5; weak D call: TRBD2 (6 bases). This CDR3 spans 14 amino acids. Germline V gene lookup returns CDR1 GTSNPN and CDR2 SVGIG (reference sequence). V was trimmed by 4 bases and J by 4 bases, leaving 16 bases between them. CDR3 in amino acids: CAWTNFQGGETQYF. The CDR3 region has the DNA TGTGCCTGGACCAATTTTCAGGGAGGAGAGACCCAGTACTTC.

This clone was picked up a small number of times. The chain recombines TRBV5-1 with TRBJ1-4; D may be TRBD1 (5 bases). The V end was cut by 1 base, the J end by 7 bases, with 8 bases between. This CDR3 contains 13 residues. Germline V lookup: CDR1 SGHRS, CDR2 YFSETQ. CDR3 region: CASSLIGAEKLFF. In DNA, the CDR3 is TGCGCCAGCAGCTTGATAGGGGCTGAAAAACTGTTTTTT.

This chain links TRBV3-1 (or the pseudogene TRBV3-2) with TRBJ2-2, with 8 bases matching TRBD2. This CDR3 spans 18 amino acids. Germline V gene lookup returns CDR1 LGHDT and CDR2 YNNKEL (reference sequence). Unmatched junction bases numbered 8, after V lost 2 bases and J lost 0 bases. CDR3 bases: TGTGCCAGCAGCCAACCAACGCGACTAGCGCCGAACACCGGGGAGCTGTTTTTT. Its protein is CASSQPTRLAPNTGELFF.

J is TRBJ2-1 and V is TRBV3-1 (or the pseudogene TRBV3-2); D is unresolved. V shed 6 bases and J shed 8 bases, with 11 bases lying between them. CDR3 length: 12 residues. The germline CDR1 and CDR2 sequences are LGHDT and YNNKEL (reference sequence). The CDR3 spells CASRGIRDEQFF. The CDR3 coding sequence is TGTGCCAGCAGAGGCATCCGGGATGAGCAGTTCTTC.

The genes are TRBV2 and TRBJ2-1, with 9 bases aligning to TRBD1. Germline trimming cut 6 bases from V and 4 bases from J; bases unmatched to any gene: 16. The germline gives CDR1 SNHLY, CDR2 FYNNEI. The length of the CDR3 is 18 residues. CDR3 in amino acids: CASRTLTGGGPSYNEQFF. The CDR3 DNA follows: TGTGCCAGCAGAACACTTACAGGGGGCGGCCCCTCTTACAATGAGCAGTTCTTC.

The chain links TRBV5-1 to TRBJ2-1; 10 nucleotides align to TRBD2. Germline V CDR1 and CDR2: SGHRS, YFSETQ. The length of the CDR3 is 15 residues. The junction had 5 bases not matched to a gene; V was cut back by 7 bases and J by 1 base. This chain's CDR3 is CASSASGSSYNEQFF. DNA of the CDR3: TGCGCCAGCTCGGCTAGCGGGAGTTCCTACAATGAGCAGTTCTTC.

This rearrangement joins TRBV27 to TRBJ1-4; TRBD1 matches at 10 bases. V trimming: 2 bases; J trimming: 10 bases; junction bases outside the gene matches: 10. The CDR3 has 16 residues. Germline CDR1 reads MNHEY; CDR2 reads SMNVEV (reference sequence). CDR3 DNA sequence: TGTGCCAGCAGTTTAAGGCCGGGACAGGGGTTGCTAAAACTGTTTTTT. Its translation: CASSLRPGQGLLKLFF.

The chain recombines TRBV5-1 with TRBJ1-2; possible D gene TRBD1, 6 bases. This CDR3 is built from 13 residues. V was trimmed by 4 bases and J by 4 bases, leaving 11 bases between them. The germline gives CDR1 SGHRS, CDR2 YFSETQ. The DNA of the CDR3 is TGCGCCAGCAGCACGGTGGACAGCTATGGCTACACCTTC. Translated, it gives CASSTVDSYGYTF.

The V and J genes are TRBV5-5 and TRBJ2-7, with TRBD1 matching 7 bases. The germline gives CDR1 SGHKS, CDR2 YYEKEE (reference sequence). V shed 0 bases and J 6 bases; nucleotides not matched to a gene: 9. The CDR3 contains 15 residues. CDR3 sequence reads: CASSLGARTGSEQYF. CDR3 nucleotide sequence: TGTGCCAGCAGCTTGGGGGCTCGGACAGGTAGCGAGCAGTACTTC.

The V call is TRBV28, the J call TRBJ1-2, with 8 bases lining up with TRBD1. Germline values: CDR1 MDHEN, CDR2 SYDVKM. V trimming: 6 bases; J trimming: 2 bases; junction bases outside the gene matches: 5. The CDR3 totals 14 residues. CDR3 coding DNA: TGTGCCAGCAGGAAAGCAGGGGGCAACTATGGCTACACCTTC. This translates into CASRKAGGNYGYTF.

The rearrangement joins TRBV6-6 to TRBJ1-4, with D possibly matching TRBD1 (5 bases). Trimming took 0 bases from V and 7 from J, leaving 12 bases between them. Germline CDR1 is MNHNY and CDR2 is SVGAGI (reference sequence). The CDR3 loop spans 15 amino acids. CDR3 protein: CASSYSLGGGEKLFF. The CDR3 DNA is TGTGCCAGCAGTTACTCGTTGGGGGGGGGTGAAAAACTGTTTTTT.

The V and J genes are TRBV15 and TRBJ2-7, with 7 bases fitting TRBD1. CDR3 length: 14 residues. Losses at the gene ends were 3 bases for V and 2 bases for J; bases not matched to a gene: 4. Germline V gives CDR1 LNHNV, CDR2 YYDKDF (reference sequence). The CDR3 region has the DNA TGTGCCACCAGCAGCCGGGACAGAGCCTACGAGCAGTACTTC. Protein product: CATSSRDRAYEQYF.

The gene calls are TRBV4-2 and TRBJ2-3, with D maybe TRBD2 (6 bases). Trimming cost V 2 bases and J 6 bases, with 12 bases left between them. The germline V gene has CDR1 LGHNA and CDR2 YNFKEQ. The CDR3 loop spans 14 amino acids. The CDR3 region is CASSQLGLTDTQYF. The CDR3 DNA follows: TGTGCCAGCAGCCAACTTGGACTAACGGATACGCAGTATTTT.

The chain recombines TRBV5-4 with TRBJ2-5; TRBD2 agrees at 9 bases. The germline V gene encodes CDR1 SGHNT and CDR2 YYREEE (reference sequence). V dropped 5 bases and J dropped 4; count of bases not matched to a gene: 18. This CDR3 is built from 18 residues. The CDR3 sequence: CASRLGSGMAGGGETQYF. CDR3 DNA sequence: TGTGCCAGCAGACTCGGATCAGGGATGGCGGGAGGGGGAGAGACCCAGTACTTC.

The genes are TRBV9 and TRBJ1-1, with D possibly being TRBD1 (6 bases). Trimming removed 3 bases at V and 2 bases at J, with 14 bases between. Per the germline V gene, CDR1 is SGDLS and CDR2 is YYNGEE. This CDR3 contains 15 residues. The CDR3 bases are TGTGCCAGCAGCGCCGAGACAGGCTCCAACACTGAAGCTTTCTTT. Translating it yields CASSAETGSNTEAFF.

The V call is TRBV7-9, the J call TRBJ1-3; D is uncertain. The length of the CDR3 is 17 residues. The germline gives CDR1 SEHNR, CDR2 FQNEAQ (reference sequence). The V end lost 5 bases, the J end lost 0 bases, and 17 bases lay between the germline ends. The CDR3 coding sequence is TGTGCCAGCAGCCCCCGCGGGTCGGGTAACTCTGGAAACACCATATATTTT. Protein product: CASSPRGSGNSGNTIYF.

The chain has TRBV5-1 and TRBJ1-5; D remains unclear. The CDR3 has 15 amino acids. From germline, CDR1 is SGHRS and CDR2 YFSETQ. Trimming took off 4 bases at V and 8 bases at J, with 19 bases between the two ends. The CDR3 protein is CASSPEGRRSEPQHF. CDR3 sequence (DNA): TGCGCCAGCAGCCCTGAGGGCCGACGGAGTGAGCCCCAGCATTTT.

This rearrangement joins TRBV18 to TRBJ1-4; 7 positions agree with TRBD1. Germline CDR1 is KGHSH and CDR2 is LQKENI. The V and J ends lost 4 bases and 8 bases, in that order; junction bases with no gene match: 25. This CDR3 region has 20 residues. The CDR3: CASSLTTSTGPNKVGEKLFF. DNA of the CDR3: TGTGCCAGCTCACTCACCACTTCGACAGGGCCGAATAAGGTTGGAGAAAAACTGTTTTTT.

This clone is a singleton in its sample. The chain employs TRBV3-1 (or the pseudogene TRBV3-2) and TRBJ1-1; unclear D gene. CDR1 is LGHDT, CDR2 YNNKEL, per germline (reference sequence). The CDR3 is 14 amino acids. Trimming left V 4 bases short and J 1 base short, with 10 bases between. CDR3 nucleotide sequence: TGTGCCAGCAGCCTGTTGGGGAGGAACACTGAAGCTTTCTTT. The encoded protein is CASSLLGRNTEAFF.

This clone occurred once. The genes are TRBV5-1 and TRBJ1-6; tentatively, D is TRBD1 (5 bases). This CDR3 region has 16 residues. With 0 bases removed from V and 2 bases from J, the gap between germline ends came to 9 bases. Germline V gives CDR1 SGHRS, CDR2 YFSETQ. The CDR3, as DNA: TGCGCCAGCAGCTTGGGGGGCACCGCCTATAATTCACCCCTCCACTTT. It codes for CASSLGGTAYNSPLHF.

This clone was recorded once. The chain couples TRBV28 to TRBJ2-1; TRBD1 matches at 10 bases. The length of the CDR3 is 15 residues. CDR1 MDHEN and CDR2 SYDVKM come from the germline V gene. J lost 5 bases, V lost 3 bases, and 4 bases had no gene match. CDR3 nucleotide sequence: TGTGCCAGCAGTTTGTACGGACAGGGGGACAATGAGCAGTTCTTC. Translation gives CASSLYGQGDNEQFF.

This chain uses TRBV28 with TRBJ2-5; 8 bases fit TRBD2. CDR1 and CDR2 (germline): MDHEN, SYDVKM. The V segment lost 1 base and the J segment 2 bases; nucleotides outside the gene matches: 3. This CDR3 region has 15 residues. The CDR3 region is CASSLLLADQETQYF. DNA for the CDR3: TGTGCCAGCAGTTTATTACTAGCGGATCAAGAGACCCAGTACTTC.

This sequence joins TRBV19 and TRBJ1-1, with D unresolved. This CDR3 has 16 amino acids. Germline assignment: CDR1 LNHDA and CDR2 SQIVND (reference sequence). V lost 5 bases and J 1 base, leaving 17 bases between the germline ends. CDR3 DNA sequence: TGTGCCAGTAGTCCCCGAGGGCTATCGACGAACACTGAAGCTTTCTTT. Residues: CASSPRGLSTNTEAFF.

This chain connects TRBV10-3 to TRBJ2-5; unclear D gene. Germline CDR1 ENHRY, CDR2 SYGVKD. Between the trimmed V and J ends, which lost 2 bases and 0 bases, there was a span of 7 bases. The CDR3 runs to 14 residues. CDR3 residues: CAISERRNQETQYF. The CDR3 DNA reads as TGTGCCATCAGTGAGCGGCGGAACCAAGAGACCCAGTACTTC.

V and J are TRBV6-5 and TRBJ2-2, with D hard to call. Trimming took 7 bases from V and 4 from J, leaving 10 bases between them. The CDR3 is 13 amino acids. Germline V gene sequence: CDR1 MNHEY, CDR2 SVGAGI. For the CDR3, the DNA is TGTGCCAGCACCAAGAGTAGCACCGGGGAGCTGTTTTTT. Its translation: CASTKSSTGELFF.

This clone was observed once. The chain links TRBV24-1 to TRBJ2-7; 9 bases map to TRBD1. CDR1 and CDR2 (germline): KGHDR, SFDVKD. This CDR3 spans 19 amino acids. V lost 0 bases to trimming and J lost 3 bases; unmatched junction nucleotides: 14. CDR3 sequence reads: CATSDLVADRGGRIYEQYF. CDR3 sequence (DNA): TGTGCCACCAGTGATTTGGTAGCGGACAGGGGAGGGCGGATCTACGAGCAGTACTTC.

This clone was detected a few times. The chain employs TRBV11-2 and TRBJ1-1, with 8 bases lining up with TRBD1. CDR3 length: 14 amino acids. V shed 2 bases, J shed 5 bases, and the junction held 4 bases outside the gene matches. Per germline, CDR1 SGHAT and CDR2 FQNNGV. CDR3 nucleotides: TGTGCCAGCAGCTTACAGGGGGCGGTAACTGAAGCTTTCTTT. Its protein product is CASSLQGAVTEAFF.

V usage is TRBV5-1 and J usage is TRBJ1-3; perhaps TRBD1 as D (6 bases). The CDR3 totals 15 residues. Trimming stripped 2 bases from V and 1 base from J, with 10 bases between. Germline loops: CDR1 SGHRS, CDR2 YFSETQ. CDR3: CASSLQGSSGNTIYF. CDR3 nucleotide sequence: TGCGCCAGCAGCTTACAGGGTTCTTCTGGAAACACCATATATTTT.

V and J are TRBV5-4 and TRBJ2-4, with TRBD2 matching over 10 bases. J lost 3 bases, V lost 4 bases, and 7 bases had no gene match. Germline CDR1 reads SGHNT; CDR2 reads YYREEE (reference sequence). CDR3 length equals 16 residues. CDR3 DNA sequence: TGTGCCAGCAGCAACCTAGCGGGAGAGGGCAAAAACATTCAGTACTTC. As protein: CASSNLAGEGKNIQYF.